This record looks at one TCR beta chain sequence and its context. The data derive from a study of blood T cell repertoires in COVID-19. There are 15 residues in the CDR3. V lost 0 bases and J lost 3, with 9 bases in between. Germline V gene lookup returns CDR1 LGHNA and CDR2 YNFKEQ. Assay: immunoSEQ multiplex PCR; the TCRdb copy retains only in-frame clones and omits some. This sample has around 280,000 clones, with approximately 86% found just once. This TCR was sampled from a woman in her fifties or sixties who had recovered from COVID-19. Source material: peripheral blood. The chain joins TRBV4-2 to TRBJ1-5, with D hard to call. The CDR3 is CASSQERGFNQPQHF. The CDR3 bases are TGTGCCAGCAGCCAAGAAAGAGGTTTCAATCAGCCCCAGCATTTT.